This T cell receptor (beta chain) was identified in a study of cytomegalovirus exposure and HLA in healthy donors. It was with 60 Vbeta and 13 Jbeta primers that the PCR ran. Measured with immunoSEQ multiplex PCR; TCRdb has only the in-frame clones, and not every one. The table has approximately 160,000 clones, 65% to 70% seen once. The germline gives CDR1 SEHNR, CDR2 FQNEAQ (reference sequence). The CDR3 is made up of 15 amino acids. Trimming cost V 5 bases and J 8 bases, with 18 bases left between them. The sequence came from a woman between 18 and 30 years old in good health and CMV-seropositive. Material for sequencing was PBMCs. The chain links TRBV7-9 to TRBJ1-4; the D gene is possibly TRBD1 (5 bases). CDR3 residues: CASSPRGGAEEKLFF. The CDR3 region has the DNA TGTGCCAGCAGCCCCCGGGGAGGGGCAGAAGAAAAACTGTTTTTT.